Sequencing of this T cell receptor beta chain was carried out in a study of a mutant IDH1 vaccine in newly diagnosed glioma. The wider study: Eight vaccinations reached patients in weeks 1, 3, 5, 7, 11, 15, 19 and 23. Once 4-6 weeks had passed after radiotherapy alone, vaccination started, or it started with temozolomide cycles. Before enrollment, the patients had been treated with radiotherapy alone, temozolomide alone, or both together. Most of them had received both.

Time point given: week 11, during vaccination. Doses of 300 ug of mutant IDH1 20-mer peptide were given with topical imiquimod. Donor diagnoses consisted of new WHO grade 3 or 4 IDH1-mutant, ATRX-lost astrocytomas. The method was immunoSEQ multiplex PCR; TCRdb's version includes in-frame clones alone and lacks a portion of them. This repertoire shows tens of thousands of clones, 70% to 80% found once; its top ten account for about 9%. Trimming shortened V by 8 bases and J by 6 bases, and 10 bases separated the two germline ends. This CDR3 spans 11 amino acids. Per germline, CDR1 MNHEY and CDR2 SMNVEV (reference sequence). Remarks on this clone: Its specificity is unknown.

Material: PBMCs, obtained from a glioma patient whose treatment included an IDH1 peptide vaccine. This receptor was taken from a woman aged 18-30 years with glioma. The V and J genes are TRBV27 and TRBJ1-1; D is ambiguous. This chain's CDR3 is CASRLGAEAFF. For the CDR3, the DNA is TGTGCCAGCCGGCTTGGGGCTGAAGCTTTCTTT.